This is a list of T cell receptor beta chains from one sample in a study of cytomegalovirus exposure and HLA in healthy donors. Method: immunoSEQ multiplex PCR; TCRdb's copy keeps in-frame clones and lacks some. The data hold around 250,000 clones, with around 87% observed a single time. The sequencing sample was made of PBMCs. The receptor set was obtained from a woman younger than 35 in good health and CMV-seronegative. The CDR3 runs from the conserved cysteine through the conserved F or W. D genes are given only for firm matches. Some rows have no size entry. The others give once, few or many, or a class for an expanded clone.

cdr3_aa	cdr3_nt	j_call	clone_size	d_call	v_call	cdr3_length
CAISDQAANTEAFF	TGTGCCATCAGTGATCAGGCAGCCAACACTGAAGCTTTCTTT	TRBJ1-1	few	.	TRBV10-3	14
CASSRGGGAGNYGYTF	TGCGCCAGCAGCCGTGGAGGAGGGGCGGGTAACTATGGCTACACCTTC	TRBJ1-2	.	.	TRBV5-1	16
CASSERDSSNYGYTF	TGTGCCAGCAGCGAACGGGACAGCTCAAACTATGGCTACACCTTC	TRBJ1-2	.	TRBD1	TRBV9	15
CASSLSTHGAEAFF	TGTGCCAGCAGTTTATCTACTCATGGAGCTGAAGCTTTCTTT	TRBJ1-1	.	.	TRBV28	14
CASLIQGGMGAAFF	TGTGCCAGCCTAATACAGGGAGGGATGGGAGCGGCTTTCTTT	TRBJ1-1	.	.	TRBV6-5	14
CASSWRGNTEAFF	TGTGCCAGCAGTTGGAGGGGGAACACTGAAGCTTTCTTT	TRBJ1-1	once	.	TRBV27	13
CASIGTPNEKLFF	TGTGCCAGCATTGGGACACCTAATGAAAAACTGTTTTTT	TRBJ1-4	.	.	TRBV6-4	13
CASGLAGGTDTQYF	TGTGCTAGTGGTCTAGCGGGGGGGACAGATACGCAGTATTTT	TRBJ2-3	once	TRBD2	TRBV12-5	14
CASSDPGRNGYTF	TGTGCCAGCAGTGACCCCGGGAGGAATGGCTACACCTTC	TRBJ1-2	.	.	TRBV6-4	13
CASSEDRGRKTQYF	TGTGCCAGCAGTGAAGACAGGGGGCGTAAGACCCAGTACTTC	TRBJ2-5	.	TRBD1	TRBV6-1	14
CASSQGDRGKQETQYF	TGCGCCAGCAGCCAAGGTGACAGGGGGAAGCAAGAGACCCAGTACTTC	TRBJ2-5	.	TRBD1	TRBV4-1	16
CSVCRQGWYNTEAFF	TGCAGCGTTTGCCGACAGGGATGGTATAACACTGAAGCTTTCTTT	TRBJ1-1	.	TRBD1	TRBV29-1	15
CASSVWGAGNSPLHF	TGTGCCAGCAGCGTATGGGGCGCAGGTAATTCACCCCTCCACTTT	TRBJ1-6	.	.	TRBV9	15
CASSLGPNTGELFF	TGTGCCAGCAGTTTAGGGCCGAACACCGGGGAGCTGTTTTTT	TRBJ2-2	.	.	TRBV28	14
CASSLNRGVDTQYF	TGTGCCAGCAGCTTGAACAGGGGAGTAGATACGCAGTATTTT	TRBJ2-3	.	TRBD1	TRBV13	14
CASSQEDRGPYEQYF	TGCGCCAGCAGCCAAGAAGACAGGGGGCCGTACGAGCAGTACTTC	TRBJ2-7	.	TRBD1	TRBV4-3	15
CASSLGRRGAFF	TGTGCCAGCAGCCTAGGACGGAGGGGAGCTTTCTTT	TRBJ1-1	.	.	TRBV14	12
CASSFAGQGGTEAFF	TGTGCCAGCAGTTTCGCCGGACAGGGTGGGACTGAAGCTTTCTTT	TRBJ1-1	.	TRBD1	TRBV6-6	15
CASSLLREAIYF	TGTGCCAGCAGCTTGCTTCGGGAGGCCATATATTTT	TRBJ1-3	once	.	TRBV11-2	12
CASSVMNTGELFF	TGTGCCAGCAGCGTCATGAACACCGGGGAGCTGTTTTTT	TRBJ2-2	.	.	TRBV7-6	13
CASSLSGFYGYTF	TGTGCCAGCAGTTTATCGGGCTTTTATGGCTACACCTTC	TRBJ1-2	.	.	TRBV27	13
CASSIQGKDEKLFF	TGTGCCAGTAGTATACAGGGCAAGGATGAAAAACTGTTTTTT	TRBJ1-4	.	.	TRBV19	14
CASNQGSGGPTDTQYF	TGTGCCAGCAACCAGGGTAGCGGGGGTCCCACAGATACGCAGTATTTT	TRBJ2-3	.	TRBD2	TRBV28	16
CATKQGSMNTEAFF	TGTGCCACCAAACAGGGATCCATGAACACTGAAGCTTTCTTT	TRBJ1-1	.	.	TRBV2	14
CASSLRGDSGNTIYF	TGTGCCAGCAGTTTAAGGGGTGACTCTGGAAACACCATATATTTT	TRBJ1-3	.	.	TRBV27	15
CASSLWEEETQYF	TGTGCCAGCAGCTTATGGGAGGAAGAGACCCAGTACTTC	TRBJ2-5	once	.	TRBV7-9	13
CASSPGRDRVNTEAFF	TGCGCCAGCAGCCCAGGTAGGGACAGGGTGAACACTGAAGCTTTCTTT	TRBJ1-1	.	TRBD1	TRBV5-1	16
CASSFTGGGYEQYF	TGCGCCAGCAGCTTCACAGGGGGTGGGTACGAGCAGTACTTC	TRBJ2-7	.	TRBD1	TRBV5-1	14
CASSSGAINEQFF	TGTGCCAGCAGCAGCGGGGCTATCAATGAGCAGTTCTTC	TRBJ2-1	once	TRBD2	TRBV28	13
CASGRTGWVEQFF	TGTGCCAGCGGGCGGACAGGGTGGGTTGAGCAGTTCTTC	TRBJ2-1	.	TRBD1	TRBV6-1	13
CASSQDSGTGWYEQYF	TGCGCCAGCAGCCAAGATTCCGGGACAGGGTGGTACGAGCAGTACTTC	TRBJ2-7	.	TRBD1	TRBV4-3	16
CASAAGYSNQPQHF	TGTGCCAGCGCGGCCGGGTATAGCAATCAGCCCCAGCATTTT	TRBJ1-5	.	.	TRBV6-4	14
CASSGTASSARGYTF	TGCGCCAGCAGTGGAACAGCCTCTTCGGCCCGTGGCTACACCTTC	TRBJ1-2	.	.	TRBV5-1	15
CASSLRSDTQYF	TGTGCCAGCAGTTTACGGTCGGATACGCAGTATTTT	TRBJ2-3	.	.	TRBV28	12
CASSPVQGAGETQYF	TGTGCCAGCAGCCCCGTTCAGGGGGCGGGAGAGACCCAGTACTTC	TRBJ2-5	.	TRBD1	TRBV11-2	15
CASSRGSTEAFF	TGTGCCAGCAGTCGGGGGAGTACTGAAGCTTTCTTT	TRBJ1-1	.	.	TRBV28	12
CASSQEGLAGETQYF	TGCGCCAGCAGCCAAGAAGGTCTAGCTGGAGAGACCCAGTACTTC	TRBJ2-5	.	.	TRBV4-1	15
CASSLERMWYF	TGTGCCAGCAGCTTAGAGAGGATGTGGTACTTC	TRBJ2-5	.	.	TRBV7-2	11
CASSQVLGQYGYTF	TGCGCCAGCAGCCAAGTCCTCGGACAGTATGGCTACACCTTC	TRBJ1-2	.	.	TRBV4-1	14
CASSNDRYNEQFF	TGTGCCAGCAGCAACGACAGATACAATGAGCAGTTCTTC	TRBJ2-1	.	.	TRBV7-8	13
CASSLLQGSDTQYF	TGTGCCAGCAGCTTACTTCAGGGGTCAGATACGCAGTATTTT	TRBJ2-3	.	.	TRBV11-1	14
CASSLELQGPISTEAFF	TGTGCCAGCAGCTTAGAGTTGCAGGGCCCCATATCCACTGAAGCTTTCTTT	TRBJ1-1	.	.	TRBV7-6	17
CASSTNQGSYNEQFF	TGCGCCAGCAGCACCAACCAGGGGTCCTACAATGAGCAGTTCTTC	TRBJ2-1	.	.	TRBV5-1	15
CASSDPLAEGSQETQYF	TGTGCCAGCAGCGATCCGCTGGCGGAAGGATCACAAGAGACCCAGTACTTC	TRBJ2-5	.	.	TRBV5-4	17
CASSRLGLADRTYEQYF	TGTGCCAGCAGCCGACTGGGACTAGCGGATAGAACCTACGAGCAGTACTTC	TRBJ2-7	.	TRBD2	TRBV7-9	17
CASSQQGVYTQPQHF	TGCGCCAGCAGCCAACAGGGGGTTTACACTCAGCCCCAGCATTTT	TRBJ1-5	.	TRBD1	TRBV4-1	15
CASSFLSHMNTEAFF	TGTGCCAGCAGCTTTTTATCGCACATGAACACTGAAGCTTTCTTT	TRBJ1-1	.	.	TRBV5-6	15
CSARDIYEQFF	TGCAGTGCTAGAGATATCTATGAGCAGTTCTTC	TRBJ2-1	.	.	TRBV20-1	11
CASSQASTGSYEQYF	TGCGCCAGCAGCCAAGCGTCCACAGGAAGTTACGAGCAGTACTTC	TRBJ2-7	.	.	TRBV4-3	15
CASSLQLAVNNEQFF	TGTGCCAGCAGCCTACAGCTAGCGGTAAACAATGAGCAGTTCTTC	TRBJ2-1	.	TRBD2	TRBV6-6	15
CASSLIGGGNYNEQFF	TGTGCCAGCAGTCTCATAGGGGGGGGGAACTACAATGAGCAGTTCTTC	TRBJ2-1	.	.	TRBV27	16
CASSLTGGPSYEQYF	TGCGCCAGCAGCCTCACAGGGGGCCCCTCCTACGAGCAGTACTTC	TRBJ2-7	.	TRBD1	TRBV4-1	15
CASSSMGQGLGQPQHF	TGTGCCAGCAGTTCCATGGGACAGGGATTGGGACAGCCCCAGCATTTT	TRBJ1-5	.	TRBD1	TRBV28	16
CASSYSSPGPQYGYTF	TGTGCCAGCAGTTACTCGAGCCCAGGGCCGCAATATGGCTACACCTTC	TRBJ1-2	.	.	TRBV6-6	16
CASSYSATRNTGELFF	TGTGCCAGCAGCTATTCGGCGACACGGAACACCGGGGAGCTGTTTTTT	TRBJ2-2	.	.	TRBV11-3	16
CASSKGLAGANTGELFF	TGTGCCAGCAGTAAGGGACTAGCGGGGGCCAACACCGGGGAGCTGTTTTTT	TRBJ2-2	.	TRBD2	TRBV7-2	17
CASRLRKISYNEQFF	TGTGCCAGCAGACTTCGCAAGATATCCTACAATGAGCAGTTCTTC	TRBJ2-1	.	.	TRBV27	15